The clone carrying this T cell receptor beta chain was recorded only once. This entry belongs to a study of blood T cell repertoires in COVID-19. Study as a whole: PBMCs, B-cell-depleted T cells, or T cells provided the cDNA or gDNA that made up the material.

CDR3 length: 11 amino acids. Germline V gene lookup returns CDR1 DFQATT and CDR2 SNEGSKA (reference sequence). With 2 bases removed from V and 2 bases from J, the gap between germline ends came to 3 bases. In the authors' methods: Reference gene primer amplification gave estimated nucleated cell counts. Measured with immunoSEQ multiplex PCR; TCRdb has only the in-frame clones, and not every one. V, J and clone size are taken as reported in that table, and D and trimming were inferred from the DNA itself. Of under 200,000 clones in the sample, around 85% were seen once. Specimen: peripheral blood. This sequence was found in a woman older than 75 with acute or convalescent COVID-19. The chain links TRBV20-1 to TRBJ1-1; D unresolved. The CDR3 DNA is TGCAGTGCTAGACTAAACACTGAAGCTTTCTTT. As protein: CSARLNTEAFF.